This T cell receptor (beta chain) originates from a study of beta chain features in type 1 diabetes (dated by TCRdb to the late 2010s). Background on the whole study: No differences in mean age, gender distribution, total cell number or subset yield were found between patients and healthy donors. Across all samples, about 110 million sorted cells were examined, and cell number per subset correlated strongly with RNA yield. The study compared the TCRB repertoires of sorted circulating CD4+ T cell subsets in recently diagnosed type 1 diabetes patients with those in matched healthy donors. Regulatory and stem cell-like memory subsets were isolated from only 8 patients and roughly 8 healthy donors, whereas naive and central memory subsets came from all 28 donors. Study-wide conclusions, independent of this receptor: Naive, central memory and regulatory TCRB repertoires appeared to be more similar among patients than among healthy donors. Shorter templates might have been favored by PCR, but patient and control samples were amplified and corrected together, so both groups would have been affected equally by any skew. Patients with type 1 diabetes made fewer insertions and deleted more nucleotides at VDJ recombination sites, implying thymic rearrangement abnormalities. Sequencing cDNA rather than genomic DNA could over-represent highly expressing activated cells, although activation and CD3 levels did not differ between groups. Type 1 diabetes patients showed a moderate but significant shortening of TCRB CDR3 length in all four CD4+ subsets. Because the HLA sub-analyses included only small numbers of individuals, any influence of HLA type on TCRB rearrangement was left unresolved.

All of the isolated RNA was reverse transcribed with the High Capacity cDNA Reverse Transcription Kit, so expressed TCRB transcripts were sequenced. Naive, central memory and regulatory T cell samples underwent deep immunoSEQ sequencing, averaging around 4 million total reads per sample. After sorted cells were lysed in RLT buffer, RNA was extracted with DNase-treated RNeasy Micro or Mini kits, with the choice depending on cell number. To prevent cross-contamination, every cell subset was processed on its own, while patient and healthy donor samples were processed together. TCRB sequences were amplified from cDNA with the immunoSEQ multiplex PCR, producing 87-bp fragments spanning the CDR3 region. Sequencing of the amplicons was done on the Illumina HiSeq platform. The study's processing was this. PCR bias was corrected computationally using synthetic template baselines, and reads within Hamming distance 2 were collapsed, with unmergeable singletons discarded. Reads were aligned against IMGT to assign V, D and J genes, CDR3 length and insertions or deletions at six rearrangement sites. Within each subset, clonotype counts were normalized to sorted cell number, and only after that were true diversity and Gini coefficients computed with the tcR R package. The overlap coefficient, calculated on TCRB nucleotide sequences, was used to measure repertoire sharing. As a proxy for the pre-selection repertoire, out-of-frame TCRB sequences from naive cells were analyzed. The table comes from immuneACCESS by way of TCRdb, which keeps in-frame sequences with V and J called. Part of the clones is missing from these tables; in studies checked, under half for an unresolved V gene and the rest for unknown reasons. V and J calls and clone size follow that table, whereas D and trimming were derived from the DNA. For this sample there are 900,000 or so clones; roughly 17% appear just once. The ten largest clones capture 0.023% of the sample.

In the case of this clone: This clone's antigen is unknown. Base qualities are not at hand, and no much larger clone is one base apart.

Each donor gave one peripheral blood draw, roughly 0.12 L on average, collected into heparinised tubes. Naive, central memory, regulatory and stem cell-like memory CD4+ T cells were sorted on a BD FACSAria II using a panel including CD45RO, CCR7, CD25, CD127, CD95 and CD27. Purity was above 95% for every sorted population. PBMCs were separated immediately by Lymphoprep density gradient centrifugation and were stained directly, without being cultured. To minimize batch effects, samples were stained and sorted in pairs, one healthy donor with one patient per experiment. V is reduced by 3 bases and J by 1 base, leaving a spacing of 13 bases between them. Via the germline V gene, CDR1 is MDHEN and CDR2 SYDVKM. Measured from the cysteine to the phenylalanine, the CDR3 is 16 residues long. The CDR3 DNA has 48 bases and is translated from base 1.

This sequence was found in a woman aged 18-29 years in good health. Sample: naive CD4+ T cells from blood. The meaning of the sample's cell subset or site label: true naive CD4+ T cells. The chain is assembled from TRBV28 and TRBJ2-4; the D gene is possibly TRBD2, with 6 bases matching. The nucleotide sequence is given as TGTGCCAGCAGTTTGGAGGGTATCGTGGCCAAAAACATTCAGTACTTC. Protein translation: CASSLEGIVAKNIQYF.